The 30 T cell receptor beta chains below all came from one sample that was sequenced in a study of PD-L1 blockade in urothelial cancer (dated by TCRdb to about 2017). Library creation used the immunoSEQ multiplex PCR assay. In its TCRdb copy, this immuneACCESS table keeps in-frame sequences only and misses some clones. Where compared with another copy, unresolved V genes explain less than half of these, and the others have no known cause. The sample records 70,000 or so clones, around 90% of which are singletons. The top ten clonotypes cover roughly 3.4% of the sample. Sequenced here: PBMCs, sampled around atezolizumab (anti-PD-L1) treatment. These receptors were taken from a man aged 55 to 70 with urothelial cancer.

This rearrangement joins TRBV5-1 to TRBJ1-1; D remains ambiguous. The CDR3 consists of 15 residues. Germline-derived CDR1 and CDR2 are SGHRS and YFSETQ. The germline V and J ends were trimmed by 0 bases and 0 bases, with 9 bases remaining between them. The CDR3 DNA reads as TGCGCCAGCAGCTTGGACAGAGGGATGAACACTGAAGCTTTCTTT. Protein sequence: CASSLDRGMNTEAFF.

In its sample, this clone is medium-sized (0.01 to 0.1%). The V and J genes are TRBV11-2 and TRBJ1-4; 10 positions match TRBD1. Trimming took 6 bases from V and 8 from J; bases not matched to a gene: 3. Germline CDR1 and CDR2: SGHAT and FQNNGV. CDR3 length equals 13 residues. This chain's CDR3 is CASRRTGGEKLFF. CDR3 bases: TGTGCCAGCAGGCGGACAGGGGGAGAAAAACTGTTTTTT.

The chain combines TRBV27 with TRBJ1-2; D may be TRBD1 (6 bases). Trimming pared 6 bases from V and 8 bases from J, leaving 16 bases between. The CDR3 is 13 residues long. CDR1 and CDR2 (germline): MNHEY, SMNVEV (reference sequence). In DNA form, the CDR3 reads TGTGCCAGCAGGCTTACAGGGAGGGAAGGCTACACCTTC. Translated: CASRLTGREGYTF.

The gene calls are TRBV28 and TRBJ1-2, with 7 bases that match TRBD1. Trimming cost V 10 bases and J 8 bases; bases outside gene matches: 10. The V gene's germline CDR1 is MDHEN and CDR2 SYDVKM. This CDR3 is 12 amino acids long. This CDR3 is CATVGQPYGYTF. The CDR3 DNA reads as TGTGCCACGGTGGGACAGCCTTACGGCTACACCTTC.

The rearrangement uses TRBV7-9 and TRBJ2-5, with D tentatively TRBD2 (6 bases). Germline assignment: CDR1 SEHNR and CDR2 FQNEAQ (reference sequence). This CDR3 contains 14 residues. The germline V and J ends were trimmed by 5 bases and 3 bases, with 13 bases remaining between them. The CDR3 bases are TGTGCCAGCAGCCCGGGACTGTTAGAAGAGACCCAGTACTTC. Protein product: CASSPGLLEETQYF. The entire variable domain, with the rest obtained from reference TRBV7-9 and TRBJ2-5, is as follows: DTGVSQNPRHKITKRGQNVTFRCDPISEHNRLYWYRQTLGQGPEFLTYFQNEAQLEKSRLLSDRFSAERPKGSFSTLEIQRTEQGDSAMYLCASSPGLLEETQYFGPGTRLLVL.

V usage is TRBV30 and J usage is TRBJ2-7, with D perhaps matching TRBD1 (5 bases). V was trimmed by 3 bases and J by 0 bases, leaving 9 bases between them. This CDR3 has 13 residues. CDR1 is GTSNPN, CDR2 SVGIG, per germline (reference sequence). In nucleotides, the CDR3 is TGTGCCTGGAGGGATGACAGCTCCTACGAGCAGTACTTC. Its protein product is CAWRDDSSYEQYF.

The gene calls are TRBV10-3 and TRBJ1-2, with 7 positions matching TRBD1. This CDR3 is 14 amino acids long. Trimming took 8 bases from V and 3 from J; bases not matched to a gene: 9. CDR1 and CDR2 from the germline V gene are ENHRY and SYGVKD. This CDR3 is CAISSRGEDYGYTF. CDR3 DNA sequence: TGTGCCATCTCGTCCAGGGGGGAGGACTATGGCTACACCTTC.

The V and J genes are TRBV7-2 and TRBJ2-5; 9 positions match TRBD2. Germline V gene sequence: CDR1 SGHTA, CDR2 FQGNSA. J gave up 5 bases and V 1 base, and 2 bases lay outside the gene matches. The CDR3 totals 14 residues. The CDR3 bases are TGTGCCAGCAGCTTAGATGCGGGAGGGGAGACCCAGTACTTC. Its translation: CASSLDAGGETQYF.

The chain is built from TRBV6-5 and TRBJ2-7, with 8 bases matching TRBD1. The junction had 5 bases not matched to a gene; V was cut back by 2 bases and J by 2 bases. This CDR3 comprises 15 residues. Germline CDR1 MNHEY, CDR2 SVGAGI. CDR3 protein: CASSYDRGGTYEQYF. Here the CDR3 DNA reads TGTGCCAGCAGTTACGACAGGGGAGGAACCTACGAGCAGTACTTC.

This chain joins TRBV5-1 and TRBJ2-7; 8 bases match TRBD1. The V gene end was trimmed by 2 bases and the J gene end by 3 bases; junction bases not matched to a gene: 7. This CDR3 has 15 amino acids. CDR1 and CDR2 from the germline V gene are SGHRS and YFSETQ. Written as DNA, the CDR3 is TGCGCCAGCAGCTTCCGCAGACAGGGGCACTACGAGCAGTACTTC. Its translation: CASSFRRQGHYEQYF.

The chain joins TRBV9 to TRBJ1-2; TRBD1 agrees at 9 bases. Germline V gene sequence: CDR1 SGDLS, CDR2 YYNGEE. The junction had 17 bases not matched to a gene; V was cut back by 4 bases and J by 1 base. The CDR3 length is 19 residues. In DNA, the CDR3 is TGTGCCAGCAGCTCGACAGTAATCCTGGACAGGGGAATTAACTATGGCTACACCTTC. It encodes CASSSTVILDRGINYGYTF.

V and J are TRBV27 and TRBJ2-3; weak D call: TRBD1 (5 bases). Deletions cut 4 bases from V and 6 bases from J, with 17 bases between. Germline CDR1 and CDR2: MNHEY and SMNVEV (reference sequence). The CDR3 totals 15 residues. The CDR3 DNA reads as TGTGCCAGCAGTTCCTCAGGGTCCCAAAGGGATACGCAGTATTTT. It is translated as CASSSSGSQRDTQYF.

The CDR3 region has the DNA TGCGCCAGCAGCTTCGGACAGAAAGAGACCCAGTACTTC. Encoded protein: CASSFGQKETQYF. The gene calls are TRBV5-1 and TRBJ2-5, with a tentative D call TRBD1 (6 bases). V was pared by 2 bases and J by 3 bases, with 8 bases between. CDR3 length: 13 amino acids. Germline V gene sequence: CDR1 SGHRS, CDR2 YFSETQ.

The CDR3 bases are TGTGCCGGCTTAAGTCGACAGCGCAACTATGGCTACACCTTC. Translated, it gives CAGLSRQRNYGYTF. This chain uses TRBV19 with TRBJ1-2; D possibly corresponds to TRBD1 (5 bases). V was clipped by 11 bases and J by 2 bases, with 18 bases between them. The CDR3 is 14 amino acids. Germline CDR1 and CDR2: LNHDA and SQIVND (reference sequence). Combining the CDR3 with reference TRBV19 and TRBJ1-2 gives the whole variable domain DGGITQSPKYLFRKEGQNVTLSCEQNLNHDAMYWYRQDPGQGLRLIYYSQIVNDFQKGDIAEGYSVSREKKESFPLTVTSAQKNPTAFYLCAGLSRQRNYGYTFGSGTRLTVV.

J is TRBJ1-1 and V is TRBV19, with 9 positions matching TRBD1. CDR1 is LNHDA, CDR2 SQIVND, per germline (reference sequence). V lost 5 bases, J lost 8 bases, and 12 bases stayed unmatched. This CDR3 has 15 residues. This CDR3 is CASSSSSTGTGEAFF. The CDR3 nucleotides read TGTGCCAGTAGTTCCTCATCCACCGGGACAGGGGAAGCTTTCTTT.

The chain joins TRBV27 to TRBJ2-1; 9 nucleotides line up with TRBD2. Losses at the gene ends were 2 bases for V and 7 bases for J; bases not matched to a gene: 6. The V gene's germline CDR1 is MNHEY and CDR2 SMNVEV (reference sequence). There are 15 residues in the CDR3. CDR3 sequence: CASSLAGGRRNEQFF. Here the CDR3 DNA reads TGTGCCAGCAGTTTAGCGGGAGGGCGGCGGAATGAGCAGTTCTTC.

The chain joins TRBV28 to TRBJ2-1; TRBD1 agrees at 9 bases. Trimming at V came to 6 bases and at J to 2 bases, leaving 5 bases not matched to a gene. The CDR3 covers 15 residues. In germline, CDR1 is MDHEN, CDR2 SYDVKM. The CDR3 nucleotides are TGTGCCAGCAGCCACGGGACAGGGACCTACAATGAGCAGTTCTTC. It specifies CASSHGTGTYNEQFF.

The chain employs TRBV6-6 and TRBJ1-1; no clear D. Germline CDR1 reads MNHNY; CDR2 reads SVGAGI (reference sequence). Trimming removed 6 bases from V and 3 bases from J, with 17 bases in between. CDR3 length: 15 residues. The CDR3 nucleotides read TGTGCCAGCAGGCCCCCGGGGTCAAGGGACACTGAAGCTTTCTTT. This codes for CASRPPGSRDTEAFF.

The chain combines TRBV12-5 with TRBJ2-5, with 8 bases fitting TRBD1. Looked up from germline, CDR1 is LGHNT and CDR2 is FRNRAP. CDR3 length: 13 residues. J lost 4 bases, V lost 6 bases, and 4 bases had no gene match. CDR3 bases: TGTGCTAGTGGACTTACAGGGGGAGAGACCCAGTACTTC. Residues: CASGLTGGETQYF.

The chain recombines TRBV6-5 with TRBJ2-7; D remains unclear. The germline V gene has CDR1 MNHEY and CDR2 SVGAGI. Trimming pared 0 bases from V and 3 bases from J, leaving 15 bases between. The CDR3 has 16 amino acids. The DNA for the CDR3 is TGTGCCAGCAGTTACTCGGCGGCAGCCCGCGGCTACGAGCAGTACTTC. This encodes CASSYSAAARGYEQYF.

This clone was recorded only once. The genes are TRBV2 and TRBJ2-5, with 7 bases fitting TRBD2. The CDR3 extends over 15 amino acids. Germline trimming cut 7 bases from V and 1 base from J; bases unmatched to any gene: 9. Germline V CDR1 and CDR2: SNHLY, FYNNEI. This chain's CDR3 is CASKESGISQETQYF. DNA for the CDR3: TGTGCCAGCAAAGAGAGCGGGATTAGCCAAGAGACCCAGTACTTC.

This clone is a singleton in its sample. The chain links TRBV11-1 to TRBJ1-1; TRBD1 matches 8 bases. Germline V gene sequence: CDR1 SGHAT, CDR2 FQDESV (reference sequence). The CDR3 is 13 residues long. V was pared by 5 bases and J by 8 bases, with 7 bases of the junction left unmatched. The CDR3 reads CASSGQGLGEAFF. The CDR3 region has the DNA TGTGCCAGCAGCGGACAGGGTTTGGGAGAAGCTTTCTTT.

The V and J genes are TRBV9 and TRBJ1-4; possible D gene TRBD1, 6 bases. CDR1 is SGDLS and CDR2 is YYNGEE in the germline V gene. V lost 4 bases, J lost 7 bases, and 17 bases lay in between. The CDR3 is 15 residues long. The CDR3 reads CASSSLGGQTEKLFF. The CDR3 DNA reads TGTGCCAGCAGCTCCTTGGGGGGGCAAACTGAAAAACTGTTTTTT.

The chain recombines TRBV6-6 with TRBJ1-1, with TRBD1 matching over 8 bases. This CDR3 is built from 13 residues. V shed 7 bases, J shed 1 base, and the junction held 2 bases outside the gene matches. CDR1 and CDR2 from the germline V gene are MNHNY and SVGAGI (reference sequence). CDR3 bases: TGTGCCAGCACCCAGGGGGCGAACACTGAAGCTTTCTTT. Translation gives CASTQGANTEAFF.

This chain joins TRBV6-5 and TRBJ1-2, with no clear D. In germline, CDR1 is MNHEY, CDR2 SVGAGI. CDR3 length: 12 residues. V lost 6 bases to trimming and J lost 4 bases, with 9 bases between them. CDR3 DNA sequence: TGTGCCAGCAGGGCCTCCCCCTATGGCTACACCTTC. As protein: CASRASPYGYTF.

J is TRBJ1-2 and V is TRBV5-5; TRBD1 agrees at 10 bases. There are 15 residues in the CDR3. Germline V lookup: CDR1 SGHKS, CDR2 YYEKEE (reference sequence). Trimming cost V 2 bases and J 8 bases; bases outside gene matches: 9. The CDR3 sequence is CASSFWGQGNEGYTF. As DNA, the CDR3 is TGTGCCAGCAGCTTTTGGGGACAGGGGAATGAAGGCTACACCTTC.

This chain uses TRBV7-2 with TRBJ2-3; D remains unclear. CDR1 SGHTA and CDR2 FQGNSA come from the germline V gene. This CDR3 spans 12 amino acids. Between the trimmed V and J ends, which lost 5 bases and 2 bases, there was a span of 5 bases. The CDR3 nucleotides are TGTGCCAGCAGCCCGTACACAGATACGCAGTATTTT. Encoded protein: CASSPYTDTQYF.

The chain couples TRBV5-6 to TRBJ2-3, with 11 positions matching TRBD2. Per the germline V gene, CDR1 is SGHDT and CDR2 is YYEEEE. This CDR3 is built from 16 residues. Germline trimming cut 2 bases from V and 4 bases from J; bases unmatched to any gene: 6. Here the CDR3 DNA reads TGTGCCAGCAGCTTAACGACTAGCGGGGTGTCAGATACGCAGTATTTT. It yields the protein CASSLTTSGVSDTQYF.

The genes are TRBV7-9 and TRBJ2-1; 13 bases align to TRBD2. The CDR3 has 15 amino acids. After removal of 3 bases from V and 9 bases from J, the junction contained 5 bases not matched to a gene. Germline-derived CDR1 and CDR2 are SEHNR and FQNEAQ (reference sequence). CDR3 sequence: CASSFTSGGAGEQFF. In DNA, the CDR3 is TGTGCCAGCAGCTTTACTAGCGGGGGGGCCGGTGAGCAGTTCTTC.

V usage is TRBV7-9 and J usage is TRBJ1-1, with D possibly TRBD1 on 6 matching bases. The CDR3 contains 16 residues. The germline gives CDR1 SEHNR, CDR2 FQNEAQ (reference sequence). V shed 3 bases and J shed 2 bases, with 16 bases lying between them. The CDR3 reads CASSFSWGGLNTEAFF. The CDR3 nucleotides are TGTGCCAGCAGCTTTAGTTGGGGGGGCCTTAACACTGAAGCTTTCTTT. Full variable domain (rest looked up from reference TRBV7-9 and TRBJ1-1): DTGVSQNPRHKITKRGQNVTFRCDPISEHNRLYWYRQTLGQGPEFLTYFQNEAQLEKSRLLSDRFSAERPKGSFSTLEIQRTEQGDSAMYLCASSFSWGGLNTEAFFGQGTRLTVV.